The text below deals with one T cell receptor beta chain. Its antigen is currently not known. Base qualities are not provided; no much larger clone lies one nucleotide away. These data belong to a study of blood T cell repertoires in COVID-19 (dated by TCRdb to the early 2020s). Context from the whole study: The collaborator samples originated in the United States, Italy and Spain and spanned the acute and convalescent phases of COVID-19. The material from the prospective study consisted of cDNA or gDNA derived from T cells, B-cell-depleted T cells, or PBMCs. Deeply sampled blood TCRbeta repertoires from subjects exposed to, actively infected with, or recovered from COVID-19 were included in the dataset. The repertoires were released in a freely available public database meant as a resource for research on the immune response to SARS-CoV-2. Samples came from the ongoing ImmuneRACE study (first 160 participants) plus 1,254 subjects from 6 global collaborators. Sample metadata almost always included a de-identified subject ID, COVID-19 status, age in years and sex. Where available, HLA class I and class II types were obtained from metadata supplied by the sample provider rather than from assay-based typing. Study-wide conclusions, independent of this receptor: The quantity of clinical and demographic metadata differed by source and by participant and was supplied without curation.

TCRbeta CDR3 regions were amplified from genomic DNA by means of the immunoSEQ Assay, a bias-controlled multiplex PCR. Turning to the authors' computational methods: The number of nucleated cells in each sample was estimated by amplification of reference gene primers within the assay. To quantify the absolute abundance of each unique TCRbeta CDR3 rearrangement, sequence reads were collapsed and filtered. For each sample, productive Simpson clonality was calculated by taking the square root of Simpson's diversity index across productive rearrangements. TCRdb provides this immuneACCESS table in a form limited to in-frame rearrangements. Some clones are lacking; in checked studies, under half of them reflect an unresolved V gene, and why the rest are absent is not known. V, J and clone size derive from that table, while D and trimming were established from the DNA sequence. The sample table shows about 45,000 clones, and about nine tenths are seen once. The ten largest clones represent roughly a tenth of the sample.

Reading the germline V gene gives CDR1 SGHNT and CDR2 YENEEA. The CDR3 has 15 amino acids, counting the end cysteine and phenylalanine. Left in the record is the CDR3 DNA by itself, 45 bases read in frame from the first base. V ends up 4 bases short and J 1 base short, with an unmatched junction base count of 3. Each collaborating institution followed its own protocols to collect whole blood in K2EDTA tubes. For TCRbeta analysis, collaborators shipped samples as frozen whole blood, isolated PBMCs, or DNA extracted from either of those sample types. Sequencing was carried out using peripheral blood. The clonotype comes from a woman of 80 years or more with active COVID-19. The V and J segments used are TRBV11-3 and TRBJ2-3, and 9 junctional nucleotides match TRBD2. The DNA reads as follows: TGTGCCAGCAGCTCTAGCGGGGACGGCACAGATACGCAGTATTTT. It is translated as CASSSSGDGTDTQYF.